This T cell receptor beta chain was sequenced in a study of T cell responses to AZD1222 COVID-19 vaccine. Generated by immunoSEQ multiplex PCR, the TCRdb table keeps only in-frame clones and is missing some. The sample consists of about 110,000 clones, around nine tenths of them appearing once. Deletions cut 0 bases from V and 1 base from J, with 2 bases between. CDR1 SGDLS and CDR2 YYNGEE come from the germline V gene. The CDR3 covers 13 residues. The sequences come from peripheral blood, collected on day 0 of AZD1222 vaccination. The receptor comes from an adult in good health. The chain couples TRBV9 to TRBJ1-5, with D unresolved. CDR3: CASSVGSNQPQHF. The CDR3, as DNA: TGTGCCAGCAGCGTAGGGAGCAATCAGCCCCAGCATTTT.